Shown below are 7 T cell receptor beta chains from a single sample sequenced in a study of T cell repertoires in cytomegalovirus infection (dated by TCRdb to between 2018 and 2021). Sequencing was performed on an Illumina HiSeq 1500. Clones were called with MiXCR by TCRdb after fastp trimmed the public reads at Q25, and only in-frame beta chains were retained. Each CDR3 protein appears once, grouped with its most common genes and DNA. In all, the sample holds 200,000 to 300,000 distinct CDR3 sequences, and roughly 9% of those were seen once. In total, the top ten clones hold roughly 16% of the sample. The sequencing input was PBMCs. These receptors came from a human donor in good health (CMV status not recorded). Some clones in this sample may be carry-over from other donors' samples.

There are many counts of this clonotype. This chain connects TRBV7-3 to TRBJ1-5; 9 bases match TRBD1. In germline, CDR1 is SGHTA, CDR2 FQGTGA. CDR3 length: 18 amino acids. Unmatched junction bases numbered 6, after V lost 0 bases and J lost 0 bases. CDR3 sequence: CASSLTDRGDSSNQPQHF. CDR3 coding DNA: TGTGCCAGCAGCTTAACAGACAGGGGGGATAGTAGCAATCAGCCCCAGCATTTT.

This clonotype has at least ten counts. V usage is TRBV30 and J usage is TRBJ1-2, with D unresolved. CDR1 GTSNPN and CDR2 SVGIG come from the germline V gene (reference sequence). There are 11 residues in the CDR3. Trimming cost V 7 bases and J 0 bases, with 6 bases left between them. The CDR3 reads CAYTANYGYTF. DNA for the CDR3: TGTGCCTACACAGCTAACTATGGCTACACCTTC.

In this sample, this clonotype turned up many times. The CDR3 reads CASSEGGQPQHF. The CDR3 DNA follows: TGTGCCAGCAGTGAAGGGGGTCAGCCCCAGCATTTT. The chain joins TRBV2 to TRBJ1-5; D is undetermined. V lost 1 base to trimming and J lost 6 bases, with 4 bases between them. Germline CDR1 SNHLY, CDR2 FYNNEI. The CDR3 consists of 12 residues.

The table lists this clonotype with many counts. The genes are TRBV7-2 and TRBJ2-5; possible D gene TRBD1, 6 bases. The CDR3 length is 13 residues. Trimming took 5 bases from V and 4 from J, leaving 11 bases between them. Per germline, CDR1 SGHTA and CDR2 FQGNSA. This CDR3 is CASSRTVRETQYF. The CDR3 DNA sequence: TGTGCCAGCAGCAGGACAGTTCGAGAGACCCAGTACTTC.

This clonotype has a count of ten or more. The CDR3 sequence is CASSSRDRTYEQYF. DNA for the CDR3: TGTGCCAGCAGCTCTAGGGACAGGACCTACGAGCAGTACTTC. The chain couples TRBV7-2 to TRBJ2-7, with TRBD1 matching over 8 bases. Germline V gene data show CDR1 as SGHTA and CDR2 as FQGNSA. The CDR3 sequence is 14 residues long. The V and J ends lost 4 bases and 2 bases, in that order; junction bases with no gene match: 4.

The sample holds many counts of this clonotype. The chain employs TRBV7-9 and TRBJ2-1, with 12 bases identical to TRBD2. V lost 2 bases and J lost 10; bases outside the gene matches: 6. This CDR3 has 15 residues. Germline CDR1 SEHNR, CDR2 FQNEAQ (reference sequence). CDR3 bases: TGTGCCAGCAGCTTAAGGACTAGCGGGGTGGGAGAGCAGTTCTTC. Translation gives CASSLRTSGVGEQFF. Using reference TRBV7-9 and TRBJ2-1 for the parts outside the CDR3, the full variable domain is DTGVSQNPRHKITKRGQNVTFRCDPISEHNRLYWYRQTLGQGPEFLTYFQNEAQLEKSRLLSDRFSAERPKGSFSTLEIQRTEQGDSAMYLCASSLRTSGVGEQFFGPGTRLTVL.

This clonotype was detected many times. The rearrangement links TRBV27 to TRBJ2-3, with D hard to call. The V gene lost 5 bases and the J gene lost 7 bases, with 10 bases spanning the gap. Germline V gene lookup returns CDR1 MNHEY and CDR2 SMNVEV (reference sequence). The CDR3 has 12 amino acids. Written as DNA, the CDR3 is TGTGCCAGCAGTCCTACGAGGTATACGCAGTATTTT. Residues: CASSPTRYTQYF.